The 9 T cell receptor beta chains presented below share a single source sample, sequenced in a study of T cell responses to AZD1222 COVID-19 vaccine. Only in-frame clones appear in the TCRdb table, and some are missing; sequencing was by immunoSEQ multiplex PCR. Here the sample spans about 150,000 clones, 91% being singletons. Sequenced here: peripheral blood, sampled 28 days after the second AZD1222 dose. Receptor source: an adult who received the AZD1222 COVID-19 vaccine.

The V call is TRBV14, the J call TRBJ2-6; the D call may be TRBD1 or TRBD2 (5 bases each). Between the trimmed V and J ends, which lost 1 base and 4 bases, there was a span of 8 bases. Germline lookup yields CDR1 SGHDN and CDR2 FVKESK. This CDR3 is 15 amino acids long. The CDR3 reads CASSQVGVGANVLTF. The CDR3 nucleotides read TGTGCCAGCAGCCAAGTGGGGGTCGGGGCCAACGTCCTGACTTTC.

This clone was seen a single time. CDR3 nucleotide sequence: TGTGCCAGCAGCCCACCCCCGTGGGGGAAGGCTGACTATAATTCACCCCTCCACTTT. Amino acid sequence: CASSPPPWGKADYNSPLHF. This chain joins TRBV28 and TRBJ1-6, with D maybe TRBD1 (5 bases). Germline V gene lookup returns CDR1 MDHEN and CDR2 SYDVKM. The CDR3 sequence is 19 residues long. With 6 bases removed from V and 3 bases from J, the gap between germline ends came to 24 bases.

The chain is built from TRBV27 and TRBJ2-7; D is unresolved. Looked up from germline, CDR1 is MNHEY and CDR2 is SMNVEV (reference sequence). V shed 5 bases and J shed 2 bases, with 7 bases lying between them. This CDR3 has 12 residues. The CDR3 loop reads CASSRSPYEQYF. In DNA form, the CDR3 reads TGTGCCAGCAGTCGTTCCCCCTACGAGCAGTACTTC.

The chain employs TRBV6-2 or TRBV6-3 and TRBJ2-2; no definite D call. Between the trimmed V and J ends, which lost 2 bases and 0 bases, there was a span of 7 bases. From germline, CDR1 is MNHEY and CDR2 SVGEGT. This CDR3 region has 15 residues. This chain's CDR3 is CASSYIPANTGELFF. CDR3 bases: TGTGCCAGCAGTTACATCCCCGCGAACACCGGGGAGCTGTTTTTT.

The chain employs TRBV3-1 (or the pseudogene TRBV3-2) and TRBJ1-1, with 8 bases that match TRBD1. The V gene end was trimmed by 2 bases and the J gene end by 0 bases; junction bases not matched to a gene: 2. Germline V CDR1 and CDR2: LGHDT, YNNKEL (reference sequence). The CDR3 spans 15 residues. The CDR3 DNA is TGTGCCAGCAGCCAAACAGGGGGATTGAACACTGAAGCTTTCTTT. Residues: CASSQTGGLNTEAFF.

The CDR3 DNA follows: TGTGCCAGTAAGCTAGCGGGGGGCCGGTTGGAGACCCAGTACTTC. This gives the protein CASKLAGGRLETQYF. The V and J genes are TRBV19 and TRBJ2-5, with 11 bases lining up with TRBD2. This CDR3 has 15 residues. Germline V gene data show CDR1 as LNHDA and CDR2 as SQIVND (reference sequence). V shed 7 bases, J shed 5 bases, and the junction held 9 bases outside the gene matches.

The gene calls are TRBV7-2 and TRBJ1-1, with D possibly TRBD1 on 5 matching bases. V was shortened by 3 bases and J by 6 bases, with 14 bases between the two germline ends. The CDR3 extends over 14 amino acids. Looked up from germline, CDR1 is SGHTA and CDR2 is FQGNSA. CDR3 sequence (DNA): TGTGCCAGCAGCTTTAGGCATGCGGGGCCTGAAGCTTTCTTT. It specifies CASSFRHAGPEAFF.

The rearrangement links TRBV27 to TRBJ1-6; 7 positions match TRBD1. V dropped 6 bases and J dropped 4; count of bases not matched to a gene: 9. CDR1 is MNHEY, CDR2 SMNVEV, per germline (reference sequence). The CDR3 contains 16 residues. DNA for the CDR3: TGTGCCAGCAGCCAAGCCGGGACAGCTTATAATTCACCCCTCCACTTT. This sequence encodes CASSQAGTAYNSPLHF.

DNA of the CDR3: TGTGCCAGCAGCTTAGCGCTAGAGGGTTGGAATTCACCCCTCCACTTT. Translated, it gives CASSLALEGWNSPLHF. V usage is TRBV7-8 and J usage is TRBJ1-6, with no clear D. CDR1 is SGHVS, CDR2 FQNEAQ, per germline. The CDR3 totals 16 residues. The ends were cut back, 0 bases at V and 7 bases at J, with 13 bases in the middle.